This T cell receptor beta chain derives from a study of shared clonotypes between healthy human individuals (dated by TCRdb to 2020 to 2021). Study-wide context: The cohort comprised a couple of women and a few men aged 18 to 49 years. To increase sequencing depth and limit assay-specific biases, different laboratories used diverse techniques to prepare libraries and sequence TCR repertoires. Between about 0.8 and 9.5 billion PBMCs per donor were obtained by leukapheresis. Per donor, three plates each were used for CD4 naive and CD4 memory, two for CD8 naive, and one for CD8 memory. Blood TCR repertoires of five healthy adults were deeply sequenced to estimate repertoire size and the extent of clonotype sharing between individuals. What the work shows at the level of the full study, not this receptor alone: Based on pairwise subsampling, the degree of clonotype sharing among donors was expected to be affected by sequencing depth. Rarefaction of sorted-subset datasets indicated incomplete sequencing despite the large sequencing depth. Sampling was restricted to blood, and TCR repertoires in tissues likely differ from the TCR repertoires found in blood. Because the study included only a small number of donors, the genetic and exposure-history diversity represented was limited. Across a few donors, around 5% of naive CD4, 3.5% of naive CD8, roughly 2.2% of memory CD4, and 0.4% of memory CD8 clonotypes were shared. Larger estimated clonotype richness was generally found for naive subsets than for memory subsets. Higher generation probabilities were observed for clonotypes shared by all four sorted-subset donors than for non-shared clonotypes.

Trimming accounts for 4 bases at V and 5 bases at J, while the number of junction bases matched to no gene is 4. Via the germline V gene, CDR1 is SGHRS and CDR2 YFSETQ. From the cysteine up to the phenylalanine, the CDR3 has a length of 13 residues. The kept DNA is CDR3 alone, 39 bases in frame from the first base. TCR CDR3 regions were amplified from genomic DNA by multiplex PCR using the deep immunoSEQ assay. Extracted genomic DNA from each cell subset was distributed evenly across all wells of several immunoSEQ 96-well plates, and each plate was treated as a replicate. Each replicate PCR for sorted subsets received about 0.2 ug genomic DNA, equal to 30,000 or so T cell genomes. Purified libraries were measured with a Qubit 3.0 fluorometer, size-checked on a Bioanalyzer 2100, and measured again with the KAPA Library Quantification kit. Each immunoSEQ 96-well plate was sequenced on its own single-read 150-cycle Illumina NextSeq 550 flow cell. In the authors' own workflow: The immunoSEQ output contained only junctional sequences without quality scores, so filtering could not match that applied to full-length reads. To assign V/J genes and CDR3, sequences were annotated against IMGT germline references using PyIR, a Python wrapper for IgBLAST v1.9. Reads were removed for weak V/J assignments (E-value above 1e-6), missing CDR3, stop codons, out-of-frame junctions, or ambiguous translated residues. A V3J clonotype was defined by an identical inferred V gene, J gene, and CDR3 amino acid sequence. Percentage overlap between repertoires was computed as shared unique clonotypes divided by the size of the smaller repertoire. Richness of each repertoire was evaluated using RTK rarefaction, the Chao1 estimator, and Recon v2.1 estimates of unobserved clonotypes. Generation probabilities were computed with OLGA for all TCRbeta clonotypes obtained by the gDNA method from a handful of donors. This immuneACCESS table, as held by TCRdb, lists in-frame sequences with V and J called but not all clones. Of the missing ones, under half trace to an unresolved V gene in checked studies; the others have no known cause. V, J and clone size derive from that table, while D and trimming were established from the DNA sequence. For this sample there are more than 1,200,000 clones; approximately 98.5% appear just once. The ten largest clones take up approximately 0.4% of the sample.

Donors were healthy HIV-negative adults with no recently reported acute infections or vaccinations. Every donor was a Caucasian adult living in Nashville, Tennessee, USA. CD4+ T cells were enriched by magnetic negative selection; naive cells were then positively selected on CD45RA, and the negative fraction formed the memory subset. Blood was collected by leukapheresis, and PBMCs were isolated by Ficoll-Histopaque density gradient centrifugation and then cryopreserved in liquid nitrogen vapor phase. Purity and quantity of every magnetically sorted T cell population were checked by analytical flow cytometry. Each sorted fraction had its genomic DNA isolated and then quantified by UV absorbance on a Nanodrop 2000c. A word on this clone: The antigen it binds to is not known. Per-nucleotide qualities are absent, and no much larger clonotype sits a single base away.

The TCR originated in a man aged 25 to 40 in good health. The specimen was naive CD4+ T cells sorted from blood. The meaning of the sample's cell subset or site label: CD45RA+ positively selected. Recombination connected TRBV5-1 to TRBJ2-7, and TRBD2 matches 9 of the central bases. The CDR3 reads as follows: CASSLSGSDEQYF. Read as DNA, the sequence is TGCGCCAGCAGCCTTAGCGGGAGCGACGAGCAGTACTTC. The full variable domain, completed from the reference TRBV5-1 and TRBJ2-7 proteins outside the CDR3, reads KAGVTQTPRYLIKTRGQQVTLSCSPISGHRSVSWYQQTPGQGLQFLFEYFSETQRNKGNFPGRFSGRQFSNSRSEMNVSTLELGDSALYLCASSLSGSDEQYFGPGTRLTVT.